This paragraph covers one T cell receptor (beta chain) sequence. This sample stems from a study of shared clonotypes between healthy human individuals. This table comes from immunoSEQ multiplex PCR, and its TCRdb copy is limited to in-frame clones, with some not included. The sample records about 1.5 million clones, about 98% being singletons. Germline CDR1 and CDR2: MDHEN and SYDVKM. V was pared by 0 bases and J by 0 bases, with 3 bases between. The CDR3 totals 13 residues. This clonotype was sampled from a man aged 30-40 years in good health. The sample taken for sequencing was naive CD4+ T cells sorted from blood. The subset denotes: CD45RA+ positively selected. This chain connects TRBV28 to TRBJ2-7; D unresolved. The CDR3 coding sequence is TGTGCCAGCAGTTTATGGCTCTCCTACGAGCAGTACTTC. It is translated as CASSLWLSYEQYF.